This paragraph reports one TCR beta chain. Profiling relied on immunoSEQ multiplex PCR, and the TCRdb table lists in-frame clones only, not all of them. Of about 49,000 clones listed, about 90% are singletons. These data originate in a study of T cell changes during pregnancy in multiple sclerosis. The sequencing used CD4+ T cells from peripheral blood mononuclear cells, collected in the second trimester of pregnancy. The source is a female donor in good health, enrolled as a control in a pregnancy study.

CDR3 loop: CAISRGTEELFF. The CDR3 DNA is TGTGCCATCAGTAGGGGAACGGAGGAGCTGTTTTTT. The chain couples TRBV10-3 to TRBJ2-2; possible D gene TRBD1, 5 bases. The CDR3 has 12 residues. The V gene's germline CDR1 is ENHRY and CDR2 SYGVKD. The V gene lost 5 bases and the J gene lost 10 bases, with 11 bases spanning the gap.